This T cell receptor beta chain was observed in a study of cytomegalovirus exposure and HLA in healthy donors. On the study more broadly: There were 350 to 450 genotyped donors. Of these, about 86% fell in the genetic ancestry cluster associated with self-reported Caucasian donors. Study results and limitations: It was approximately 150 TCR beta chains that were listed as cytomegalovirus-associated. Near-uniform donor sequencing depth was presumed by presence/absence analyses. Under in vitro conditions, three CMV-associated chains were confirmed as specific for CMV antigens.

PCR used 60 Vbeta primers and 13 Jbeta primers. Sequencing used immunoSEQ multiplex PCR; TCRdb keeps in-frame clones, though not all of them. The sample consists of over 80,000 clones, about 69% of them appearing once. To note about this clone: As yet, its antigen is unknown.

Germline V gene data show CDR1 as SGHVS and CDR2 as FQNEAQ. V was trimmed by 1 base and J by 3 bases, leaving 7 bases between them. CDR3 length: 14 residues. The TCR comes from a woman between 18 and 30 years old in good health and CMV-seropositive. Specimen: PBMCs. The chain recombines TRBV7-8 with TRBJ2-1; D is perhaps TRBD2 (6 bases). The CDR3 DNA reads as TGTGCCAGCAGCTTAGGGCGGGACTACAATGAGCAGTTCTTC. As protein: CASSLGRDYNEQFF.